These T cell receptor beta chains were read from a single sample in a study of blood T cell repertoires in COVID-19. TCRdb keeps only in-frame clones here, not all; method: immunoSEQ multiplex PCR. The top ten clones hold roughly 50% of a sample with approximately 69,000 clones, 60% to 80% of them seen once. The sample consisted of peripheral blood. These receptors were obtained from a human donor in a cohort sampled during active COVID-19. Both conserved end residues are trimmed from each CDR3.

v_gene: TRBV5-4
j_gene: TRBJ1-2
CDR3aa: ASSLASGQGSWGYGYT

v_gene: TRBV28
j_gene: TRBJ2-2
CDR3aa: ASKGAAGELF

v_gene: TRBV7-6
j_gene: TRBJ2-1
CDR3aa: ASSFSGTGYNEQF

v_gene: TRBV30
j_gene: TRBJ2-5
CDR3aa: AWSKTGLGTQY

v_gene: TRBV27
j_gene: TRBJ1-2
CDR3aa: ASSLSSNYGYT

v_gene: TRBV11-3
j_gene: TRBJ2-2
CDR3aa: ASSYRAGTGELF

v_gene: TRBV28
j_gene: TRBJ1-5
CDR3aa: ASSFGQGAGNQPQH

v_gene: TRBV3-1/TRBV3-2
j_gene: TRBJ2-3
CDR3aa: ASSQDLTDRRQY

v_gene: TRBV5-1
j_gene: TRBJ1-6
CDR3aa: ASSWGTGGPNNSPLH

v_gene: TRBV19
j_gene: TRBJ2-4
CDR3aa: ASSPLGGLDIQY

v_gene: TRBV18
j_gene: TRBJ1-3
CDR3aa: ASSPIRGSGNTIY

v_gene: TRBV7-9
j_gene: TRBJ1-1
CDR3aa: ASSFKTGVSEAF

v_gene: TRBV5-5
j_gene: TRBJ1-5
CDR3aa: ASSLGVSNQPQH

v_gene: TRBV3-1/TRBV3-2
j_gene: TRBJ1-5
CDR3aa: ASSQRGGDQPQH

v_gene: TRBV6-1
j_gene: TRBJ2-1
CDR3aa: ASSENRGDNEQF

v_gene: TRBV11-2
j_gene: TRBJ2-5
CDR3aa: ASSPRSGSQGETQY

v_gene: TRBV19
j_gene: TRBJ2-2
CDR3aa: ASSIRARANTGELF

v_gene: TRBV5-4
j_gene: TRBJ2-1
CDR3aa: ASSPGLAGLLHEQF

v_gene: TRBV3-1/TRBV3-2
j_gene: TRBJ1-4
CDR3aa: ASSPRGVKLF

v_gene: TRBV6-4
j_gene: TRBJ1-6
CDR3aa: ASREQGAIDSPLH

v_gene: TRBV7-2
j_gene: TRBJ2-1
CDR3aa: ASSSRAAGGRVDNEQF

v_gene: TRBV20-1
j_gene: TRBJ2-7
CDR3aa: SASPVGLAGWGGQQY

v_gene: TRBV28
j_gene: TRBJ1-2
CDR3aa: ASSFSRGGYGYT

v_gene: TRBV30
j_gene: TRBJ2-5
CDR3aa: AWGAGQSQETQY

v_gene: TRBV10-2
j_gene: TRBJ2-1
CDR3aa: ASTSRAADEQF

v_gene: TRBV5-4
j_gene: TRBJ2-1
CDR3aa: ASSPGQSGTYNEQF

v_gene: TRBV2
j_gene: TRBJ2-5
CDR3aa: ASKASTGGAEETQY

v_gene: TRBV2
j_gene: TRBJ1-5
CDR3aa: ASSETGHLLGNQPQH

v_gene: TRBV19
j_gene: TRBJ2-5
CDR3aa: ASSLADQETQY

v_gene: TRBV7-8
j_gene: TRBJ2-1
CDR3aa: ASSSRSGNYNEQF